This TCR beta chain was identified during a study of cytotoxic CD8 clonotypes in ibrutinib-treated CLL. Study-wide points: Public clonotypes were uncommon and contracted or stayed stable on treatment.

For this clone: Its antigen is undetermined.

Only in-frame clones appear in the TCRdb table, and some are missing; sequencing was by immunoSEQ multiplex PCR. Counted here are 300,000 to 400,000 clones, 67% occurring once; the ten biggest clones make up 5% to 6.5%. This TCR derives from a human donor with chronic lymphocytic leukemia. The sample consisted of PBMCs, taken after 36 months of ibrutinib treatment.

In DNA form, the CDR3 reads TGTGCCAGCAGTGCTCTAAGGCCCGGGGAGCTGTTTTTT. Translation gives CASSALRPGELFF. This chain connects TRBV25-1 to TRBJ2-2, with D uncertain. V gave up 4 bases and J gave up 6 bases, with 9 bases separating them. Germline CDR1 reads MGHDK; CDR2 reads SYGVNS. CDR3 size: 13 residues.